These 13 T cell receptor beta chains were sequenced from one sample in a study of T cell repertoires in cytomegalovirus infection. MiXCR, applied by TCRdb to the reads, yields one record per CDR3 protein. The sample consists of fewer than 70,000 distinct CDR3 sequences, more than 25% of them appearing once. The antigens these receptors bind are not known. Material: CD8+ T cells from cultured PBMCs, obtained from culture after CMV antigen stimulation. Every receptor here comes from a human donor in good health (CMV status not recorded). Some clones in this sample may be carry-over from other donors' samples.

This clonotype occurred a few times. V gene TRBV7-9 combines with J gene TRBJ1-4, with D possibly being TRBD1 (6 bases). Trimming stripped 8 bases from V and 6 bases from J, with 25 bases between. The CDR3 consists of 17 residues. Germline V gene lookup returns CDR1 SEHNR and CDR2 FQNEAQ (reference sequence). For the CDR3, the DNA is TGTGCCAGCCAAAGATCGAAGTCAGGGGCTGATGATGAAAAACTGTTTTTT. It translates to CASQRSKSGADDEKLFF.

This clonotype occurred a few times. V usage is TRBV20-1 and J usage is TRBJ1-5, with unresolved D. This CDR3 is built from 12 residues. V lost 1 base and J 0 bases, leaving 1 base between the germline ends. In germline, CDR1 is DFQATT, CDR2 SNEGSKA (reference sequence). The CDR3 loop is CSARGSNQPQHF. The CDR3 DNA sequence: TGCAGTGCTAGAGGTAGCAATCAGCCCCAGCATTTT.

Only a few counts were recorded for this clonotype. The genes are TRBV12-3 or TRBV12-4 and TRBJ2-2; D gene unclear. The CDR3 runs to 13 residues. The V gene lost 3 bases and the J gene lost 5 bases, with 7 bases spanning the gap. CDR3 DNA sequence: TGTGCCAGCAGTTTCCGGTATACCGGGGAGCTGTTTTTT. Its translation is CASSFRYTGELFF.

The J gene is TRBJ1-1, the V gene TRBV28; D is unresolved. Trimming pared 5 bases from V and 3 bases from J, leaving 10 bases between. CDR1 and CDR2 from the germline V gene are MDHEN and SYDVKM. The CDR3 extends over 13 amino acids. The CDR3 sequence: CASSPNGDTEAFF. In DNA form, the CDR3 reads TGTGCCAGCAGTCCTAACGGGGACACTGAAGCTTTCTTT.

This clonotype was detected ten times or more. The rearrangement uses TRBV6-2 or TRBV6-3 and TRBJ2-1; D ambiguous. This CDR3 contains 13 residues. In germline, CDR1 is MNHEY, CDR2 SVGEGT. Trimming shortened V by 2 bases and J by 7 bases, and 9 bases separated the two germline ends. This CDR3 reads CASSYPLGNEQFF. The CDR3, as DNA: TGTGCCAGCAGTTACCCTCTAGGGAATGAGCAGTTCTTC.

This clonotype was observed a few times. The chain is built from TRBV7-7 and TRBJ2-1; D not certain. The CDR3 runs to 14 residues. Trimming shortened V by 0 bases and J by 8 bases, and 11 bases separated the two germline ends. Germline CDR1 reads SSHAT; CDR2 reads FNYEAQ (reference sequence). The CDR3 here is CASSLALGSDEQFF. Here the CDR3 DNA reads TGTGCCAGCAGCTTAGCGCTTGGCAGTGATGAGCAGTTCTTC.

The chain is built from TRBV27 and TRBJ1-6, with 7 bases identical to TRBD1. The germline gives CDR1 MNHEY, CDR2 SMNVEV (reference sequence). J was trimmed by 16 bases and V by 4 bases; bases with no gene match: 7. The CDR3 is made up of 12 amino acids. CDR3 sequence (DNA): TGTGCCAGCAGTTCTCCGGGACAGTTACTCCACTTT. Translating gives CASSSPGQLLHF.

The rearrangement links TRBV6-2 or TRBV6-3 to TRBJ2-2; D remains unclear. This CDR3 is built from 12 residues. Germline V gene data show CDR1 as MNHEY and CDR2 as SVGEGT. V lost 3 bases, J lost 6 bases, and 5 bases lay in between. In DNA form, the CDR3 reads TGTGCCAGCAGTTATGGGGCCGGGGAGCTGTTTTTT. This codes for CASSYGAGELFF.

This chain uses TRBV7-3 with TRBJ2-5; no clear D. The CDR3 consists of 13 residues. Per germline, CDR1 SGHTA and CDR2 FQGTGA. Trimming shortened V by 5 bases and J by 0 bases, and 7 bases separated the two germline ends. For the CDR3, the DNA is TGTGCCAGCAGCCTTGCGTACCAAGAGACCCAGTACTTC. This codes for CASSLAYQETQYF.

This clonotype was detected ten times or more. CDR3 bases: TGTGCCAGCAGGTATAGGGACAGCCTCTCCTACGAGCAGTACTTC. Translated: CASRYRDSLSYEQYF. The chain recombines TRBV6-5 with TRBJ2-7; 7 bases line up with TRBD1. The CDR3 runs to 15 residues. CDR1 and CDR2 from the germline V gene are MNHEY and SVGAGI. Unmatched junction bases numbered 8, after V lost 6 bases and J lost 0 bases.

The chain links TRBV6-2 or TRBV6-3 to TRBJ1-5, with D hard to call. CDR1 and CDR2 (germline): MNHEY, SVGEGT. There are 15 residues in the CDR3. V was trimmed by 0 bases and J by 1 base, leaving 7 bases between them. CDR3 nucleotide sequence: TGTGCCAGCAGTTACTCGGTGGGGAGCAATCAGCCCCAGCATTTT. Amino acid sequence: CASSYSVGSNQPQHF.

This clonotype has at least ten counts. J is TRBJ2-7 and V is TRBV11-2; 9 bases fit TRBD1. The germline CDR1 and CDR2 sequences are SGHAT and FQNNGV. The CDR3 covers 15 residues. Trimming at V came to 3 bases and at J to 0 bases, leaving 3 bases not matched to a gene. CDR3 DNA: TGTGCCAGCAGCTTGTACAGGGGGCTCTCCTACGAGCAGTACTTC. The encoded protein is CASSLYRGLSYEQYF.

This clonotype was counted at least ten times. The CDR3 region has the DNA TGTGCCAGCAGTTTTGGGGGGAATGAGCAGTTCTTC. Its translation: CASSFGGNEQFF. This rearrangement joins TRBV12-3 or TRBV12-4 to TRBJ2-1; weak D call: TRBD2 (6 bases). Trimming cost V 3 bases and J 7 bases, with 7 bases left between them. CDR3 size: 12 residues.